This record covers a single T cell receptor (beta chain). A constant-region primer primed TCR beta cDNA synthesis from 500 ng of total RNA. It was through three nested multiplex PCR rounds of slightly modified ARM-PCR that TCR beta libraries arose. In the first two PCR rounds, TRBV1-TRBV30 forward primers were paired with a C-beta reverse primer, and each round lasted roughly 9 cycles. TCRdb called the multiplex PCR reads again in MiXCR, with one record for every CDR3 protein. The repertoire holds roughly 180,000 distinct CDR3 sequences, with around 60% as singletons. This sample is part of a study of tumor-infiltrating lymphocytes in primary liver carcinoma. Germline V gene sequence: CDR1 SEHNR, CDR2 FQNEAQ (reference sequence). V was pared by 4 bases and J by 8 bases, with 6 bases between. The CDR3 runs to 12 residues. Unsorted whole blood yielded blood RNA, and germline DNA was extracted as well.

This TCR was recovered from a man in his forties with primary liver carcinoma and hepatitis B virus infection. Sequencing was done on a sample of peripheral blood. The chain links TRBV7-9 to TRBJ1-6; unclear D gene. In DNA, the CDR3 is TGTGCCAGCAGCTCCGGGGATTCACCCCTCCACTTT. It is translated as CASSSGDSPLHF.